This is a list of T cell receptor beta chains from one sample in a study of CD8+CD57+ T cells in acquired aplastic anemia. TCRdb passed the reads through MiXCR, listing each CDR3 protein once. The sample includes about 250,000 distinct CDR3 sequences, around 46% of them seen just once. Sequencing was done on a sample of sorted CD4+, CD8+, or CD8+CD57+ T cells (not recorded which) from PBMCs. All receptors come from a human donor with aplastic anemia. Both conserved end residues are trimmed from each CDR3. The order of the fields is V gene, clone size, CDR3 protein. Clone size appears in some rows only: once, few, many, or a class for an expanded clone.

>TRBV10-3|few
AISESGEQY
>TRBV29-1|many
SAHYLQKNTEAF
>TRBV27|few
ASSTVRTEAF
>TRBV7-8|-
ASSRYAGSTEAF
>TRBV7-8|many
ASSPGFYEQY
>TRBV19|once
ASSMYRGSNQPQH
>TRBV19|-
ASSGRGRASGYEQY
>TRBV6-4|few
ASSGETGPTSEQF
>TRBV6-4|many
ASREDPAGTDTQY
>TRBV25-1|-
ASRGGAGQTNYGYT
>TRBV5-4|once
ASSLVGGGYGYT
>TRBV7-9|once
ASSPFRDRASYEQY
>TRBV11-2|many
ASSLGLADTQY
>TRBV6-1|-
ASRSGGYSSNQPQH
>TRBV5-1|-
ASSQRDRGTDIQY
>TRBV3-1|few
ASSQDRDRGDQY
>TRBV7-6|many
ASSPPTSGSQETQY
>TRBV20-1|many
SARDGFAVAGHHNEQF
>TRBV19|many
ASSVGTFLFDEQY
>TRBV29-1|-
SVLRLAVTNEQF
>TRBV20-1|many
SARAPRGNTIY
>TRBV25-1|-
ASSGVPCSYEQY
>TRBV2|few
ASSPPASGGDEQF
>TRBV20-1|-
SARTGNNSPLH
>TRBV7-9|many
ASSLVTALNTEAF
>TRBV5-1|many
ASSLVSSGNSGANVLT
>TRBV12-3/TRBV12-4|many
ASKDEPRTSEAF
>TRBV13|few
ASSGTSGVGEQF
>TRBV20-1|-
SAIPGQGTYEQY
>TRBV4-3|many
ASSPTLRHEQY
>TRBV29-1|many
SVEDRGQETQY
>TRBV3-1|-
ASSQVSGTYGYT
>TRBV14|-
ASSQEGGGTIGYT
>TRBV10-3|-
AIKGAPTDTQY
>TRBV6-1|-
ASSYANRVSNQPQH
>TRBV12-3/TRBV12-4|few
ASSLQGNSGNTIY
>TRBV10-2|-
ASSESQGVYEQY
>TRBV27|many
ASSTGTVQETQY
>TRBV2|-
ASSVGLAGASTDTQY
>TRBV20-1|-
SAETGEGYT
>TRBV7-3|-
ASSLQGYTDTQY
>TRBV7-2|-
ASSFTGLAGGEQF
>TRBV5-1|-
ASSFTGGVGNEQF
>TRBV5-1|-
ASSQRGVATEAF
>TRBV7-6|few
ASSRGATSNQPQH
>TRBV5-6|-
ASSHSGTTRSSYGYT
>TRBV24-1|-
ATSEVTSGRETQY
>TRBV6-5|few
ASRDAGGTQETQY
>TRBV20-1|few
STRTGDGYT
>TRBV7-2|-
ASSPEAGYGYT